These T cell receptor beta chains were read from a single sample in a study of cytomegalovirus exposure and HLA in healthy donors. Data came from immunoSEQ multiplex PCR; TCRdb stores just in-frame clones and leaves some out. The table includes about 170,000 clones, 80% to 90% detected once. Input material: PBMCs. These receptors were obtained from a woman between 18 and 29 years old in good health and CMV-seronegative. Each CDR3 is given with its conserved first and last residue. A D gene is named only where the DNA matches it firmly. Rows give clone size only sometimes, using once, few, many, or a class for an expanded clone.

cdr3_nt cdr3_aa v_call d_call clone_size j_call
TGTGCCAGCAGCTTATACGGGGAGTGGAGCACAGATACGCAGTATTTT CASSLYGEWSTDTQYF TRBV7-9 . . TRBJ2-3
TGTGCCAGCGGTGCGGGGGCGCAAAACTATGGCTACACCTTC CASGAGAQNYGYTF TRBV28 . few TRBJ1-2
TGTGCCAGCAGGGCGGGAGGGAGCAATGAGCAGTTCTTC CASRAGGSNEQFF TRBV28 TRBD2 once TRBJ2-1
TGTGCCAGTAGTATAACCAGCGGGAGTGGGCCCTACAATGAGCAGTTCTTC CASSITSGSGPYNEQFF TRBV19 TRBD2 . TRBJ2-1
TGCGCCAGCAGCTTGGACAGGGGGCGTCAAGAGACCCAGTACTTC CASSLDRGRQETQYF TRBV5-1 TRBD1 . TRBJ2-5
TGTGCCAGCAGCCACTCCTTCAATGAGCAGTTCTTC CASSHSFNEQFF TRBV7-9 . . TRBJ2-1
TGCGCCAGCAGCCCGGACAGAGCCTACGAGCAGTACTTC CASSPDRAYEQYF TRBV4-3 . . TRBJ2-7
TGTGCCAGCAGTGAAGTGACAGGGGACGGCGAAAAACTGTTTTTT CASSEVTGDGEKLFF TRBV6-1 TRBD1 . TRBJ1-4
TGTGCCAGCAACTATAGGGGTTTACAGCCCCAGCATTTT CASNYRGLQPQHF TRBV2 . . TRBJ1-5
TGCGCCAGCAGCTTGGTGGCAGACTCGGGATACGAGCAGTACTTC CASSLVADSGYEQYF TRBV5-1 . . TRBJ2-7
TGTGCCAGTAGTATAACCCGGGACAGATTCTACGAGCAGTACTTC CASSITRDRFYEQYF TRBV19 TRBD1 once TRBJ2-7
TGCGCCAGCAGCCAAGATTCCCAGGGAGGATCCGGGGAGCTGTTTTTT CASSQDSQGGSGELFF TRBV4-3 . . TRBJ2-2
TGTGCCAGCAGTTCTGCAGGGGCAGGTGCCTACGAGCAGTACTTC CASSSAGAGAYEQYF TRBV6-5 . . TRBJ2-7
TGTGCCAGCAGTTTACTCTTCGGTCTAGCGGAGAAGACCCCCTACAATGAGCAGTTCTTC CASSLLFGLAEKTPYNEQFF TRBV28 TRBD2 once TRBJ2-1
TGTGCCAGCAGCCGTCCGGGACTGGACACAGATACGCAGTATTTT CASSRPGLDTDTQYF TRBV7-2 . . TRBJ2-3
TGTGCCAGCAGATTGGGACGGACAGACACTGAAGCTTTCTTT CASRLGRTDTEAFF TRBV6-1 . . TRBJ1-1
TGTGCCAGCAGCTCACAAACTGGACAGTTCAATCAGCCCCAGCATTTT CASSSQTGQFNQPQHF TRBV5-6 . . TRBJ1-5
TGTGCCAGCAGCTTTCCGGGAGGGGTTGATAACAATGAGCAGTTCTTC CASSFPGGVDNNEQFF TRBV5-5 TRBD2 . TRBJ2-1
TGTGCCAGTAGTATGGGACAGGGGCTAAGCTCCTATAATTCACCCCTCCACTTT CASSMGQGLSSYNSPLHF TRBV19 TRBD1 . TRBJ1-6
TGTGCCACCCAGGCAGGGACTGACACTAGCGGGCCCCAGCATTTT CATQAGTDTSGPQHF TRBV6-1 . . TRBJ1-5
TGTGCCAGTAGTAGGCCCCCCGGTGGGGGGAGCACAGATACGCAGTATTTT CASSRPPGGGSTDTQYF TRBV19 . . TRBJ2-3
TGTGCCAGTAGTTCTAGCGGGAGTGCGAAGCAGTACTTC CASSSSGSAKQYF TRBV19 TRBD2 . TRBJ2-7
TGTGCCAGCAGCTTAAAGGCTAGCGGGAGGTCCTACAATGAGCAGTTCTTC CASSLKASGRSYNEQFF TRBV7-9 TRBD2 . TRBJ2-1
TGTGCCAGCAGCTCAGGGCTAGACCACGATGAGCAGTTCTTC CASSSGLDHDEQFF TRBV5-4 . . TRBJ2-1
TGTGCCAGCAGCCCCTCTCCCGGACTACAGGCGGCCCAGCATTTT CASSPSPGLQAAQHF TRBV6-5 . . TRBJ1-5
TGTGCCAGCAGCCAACTCCAGGGATGCAACTATGGCTACACCTTC CASSQLQGCNYGYTF TRBV11-3 . . TRBJ1-2
TGTGCCAGCAGTTCGGGACAGCTTTACGAGCAGTACTTC CASSSGQLYEQYF TRBV28 TRBD1 . TRBJ2-7
TGTGCCAGCAGCTTAGAGGGGAACTACTTTCAGTACTTC CASSLEGNYFQYF TRBV7-8 . . TRBJ2-4
TGTGCCAGCAGCTTGAGGCCTCATGCAACACTGAACACTGAAGCTTTCTTT CASSLRPHATLNTEAFF TRBV11-3 . . TRBJ1-1
TGTGCCAGCAGTTTTCAGGGTGGCTCCTACGAGCAGTACTTC CASSFQGGSYEQYF TRBV28 . . TRBJ2-7
TGTGCCAGTAATAGTCGGGACAGGGGCCCGGGGGAGCTGTTTTTT CASNSRDRGPGELFF TRBV19 TRBD1 . TRBJ2-2
TGTGCCTGGAAAAGAAAGGTCCTAGGAATCGGCACAGATACGCAGTATTTT CAWKRKVLGIGTDTQYF TRBV30 . . TRBJ2-3
TGTGCCAGCAGTTTAAGACAGGGACCCTACGAGCAGTACTTC CASSLRQGPYEQYF TRBV6-5 TRBD1 . TRBJ2-7
TGTGCCAGCCTCCTTTATAGCAATCAGCCCCAGCATTTT CASLLYSNQPQHF TRBV6-1 . . TRBJ1-5
TGTGCCATCAGCCCCGGGGGGGCTGAAGCTTTCTTT CAISPGGAEAFF TRBV10-3 . once TRBJ1-1
TGTGCGAGTGGGGGACTAGCGGGAGCTGGAGATACGCAGTATTTT CASGGLAGAGDTQYF TRBV28 TRBD2 . TRBJ2-3
TGTGCCAGCAGGGGGGGGGAGACCCAGTACTTC CASRGGETQYF TRBV6-6 TRBD2 . TRBJ2-5
TGTGCCAGCAGCCAAGGTAGAGGATATCAGCCCCAGCATTTT CASSQGRGYQPQHF TRBV4-2 . . TRBJ1-5
TGTGCCAGCTCACCAGACAGCTACGAGCAGTACTTC CASSPDSYEQYF TRBV18 . . TRBJ2-7
TGTGCCATCAGTGAGCAGCGGGGGAGCTCTGGGGCCAACGTCCTGACTTTC CAISEQRGSSGANVLTF TRBV10-3 TRBD2 many TRBJ2-6
TGTGCCAGCAGCTTAGTAGGAGGGGGCATCGCAGATACGCAGTATTTT CASSLVGGGIADTQYF TRBV7-8 . . TRBJ2-3
TGTGCCAGTAGTACTCCAGCGGGTATCCAGAATGAGCAGTTCTTC CASSTPAGIQNEQFF TRBV19 . . TRBJ2-1
TGTGCCAGTAGGGGACTAGCGGGAGAAAAAAACGAGCAGTACTTC CASRGLAGEKNEQYF TRBV19 TRBD2 few TRBJ2-7
TGCAGCGTTGACAGGGCTTACACCGGGGAGCTGTTTTTT CSVDRAYTGELFF TRBV29-1 . . TRBJ2-2
TGCGCCAGCAGCTTGGGGTCTACAGGTACCACAGATACGCAGTATTTT CASSLGSTGTTDTQYF TRBV5-1 . . TRBJ2-3
TGTGCCAGCAGATCTAGCGGGAGTGGCGGCGGGGAGCTGTTTTTT CASRSSGSGGGELFF TRBV5-4 TRBD2 . TRBJ2-2
TGTGCCAGCAGCGTAATCCACGGGGAGCTGTTTTTT CASSVIHGELFF TRBV9 . . TRBJ2-2
TGTGCCACCAGCGCCGGTGGACAGGGGACCCCCACAGATACGCAGTATTTT CATSAGGQGTPTDTQYF TRBV15 TRBD1 . TRBJ2-3
TGTGCCAGCAGCTTCGCCGGGACAGGGGGGTTTTACGAGCAGTACTTC CASSFAGTGGFYEQYF TRBV7-9 TRBD1 . TRBJ2-7
TGTGCCAGCAGGTCTACAGGGTCCTACGAGCAGTACTTC CASRSTGSYEQYF TRBV27 . . TRBJ2-7
TGTGCCAGTAACTCAGGGTATGGTTCCTACGAGCAGTACTTC CASNSGYGSYEQYF TRBV19 . . TRBJ2-7
TGTGCCACCAGCAGGGACTGGGGGAACACTGAAGCTTTCTTT CATSRDWGNTEAFF TRBV15 . . TRBJ1-1
TGCAGCGTTGTGTTAGACTCAGATACGCAGTATTTT CSVVLDSDTQYF TRBV29-1 . once TRBJ2-3
TGTGCCAGCAGCCCTCTAGGTAGGCCCTACGAGCAGTACTTC CASSPLGRPYEQYF TRBV19 . . TRBJ2-7
TGTGCCAGCTCACCAGCGGTCAGCGAAAACACCGGGGAGCTGTTTTTT CASSPAVSENTGELFF TRBV18 . . TRBJ2-2
TGTGCCTGGGGCTTGGCGGACTACGAGCAGTACTTC CAWGLADYEQYF TRBV30 . few TRBJ2-7
TGTGCCAGCAGCTATTGGTCTGCCGGCAATGAGCAGTTCTTC CASSYWSAGNEQFF TRBV5-7 . . TRBJ2-1
TGTTCCAGCAGCCCATCAGGTAGCAATCAGCCCCAGCATTTT CSSSPSGSNQPQHF TRBV7-9 . . TRBJ1-5
TGTGCCAGCAGTTTAAGTGCGATCGAGCCCCAGCATTTT CASSLSAIEPQHF TRBV27 . . TRBJ1-5